This TCR beta chain is from a study of shared clonotypes between healthy human individuals. Notes on this clone: Antigen: not known.

CDR3 length: 13 residues. Germline V CDR1 and CDR2: SGDLS, YYNGEE. V was pared by 1 base and J by 4 bases, with 5 bases between. There were no recent acute infections or vaccinations among the donors, who were healthy HIV-negative adults. Genomic DNA, for the unsorted samples, came from about 90 million PBMCs. Every subset's genomic DNA went evenly onto several immunoSEQ plates. Measured with immunoSEQ multiplex PCR; TCRdb has only the in-frame clones, and not every one. The sample has fewer than 600,000 clones, around three quarters seen once. Study observations and caveats: Among donors, the sharing of clonotypes was expected to be influenced by sequencing depth.

This rearrangement joins TRBV9 to TRBJ2-2, with a weak D call TRBD1 (5 bases). The sequence was collected from a woman aged 40 to 50 in good health. Some clones in this sample may be carry-over from other donors' samples. Sequencing was performed on PBMCs. CDR3 nucleotides: TGTGCCAGCAGCGTAACAGGCACCGGGGAGCTGTTTTTT. Its translation is CASSVTGTGELFF.